This TCR beta chain was sequenced in a study of cytomegalovirus exposure and HLA in healthy donors. Regarding this clone: Its antigen is undetermined.

Vbeta (60) and Jbeta (13) primers were used in the PCR. The repertoire was sequenced with immunoSEQ multiplex PCR; TCRdb's copy has only in-frame clones and lacks some. Of about 120,000 clones detected, over 8.5% appear once; the ten largest clones hold around 5.8%. Study observations and caveats: When a later analysis compared HLA-associated TCR beta chains with equally common others, the HLA-associated chains turned out to be more clonally expanded and to have lower generation probabilities.

CDR1 and CDR2 from the germline V gene are SGHVS and FQNEAQ. Unmatched junction bases numbered 6, after V lost 1 base and J lost 3 bases. The CDR3 extends over 15 amino acids. The receptor comes from a woman between 40 and 55 years old in good health and CMV-seropositive. The specimen was PBMCs. The rearrangement uses TRBV7-8 and TRBJ2-7; 7 bases align to TRBD2. CDR3 amino acids: CASSLDLSGGYEQYF. The DNA of the CDR3 is TGTGCCAGCAGCTTAGATTTATCGGGGGGCTACGAGCAGTACTTC.